The source of this T cell receptor beta chain is a study of vaccination effects on CD4 cells after COVID-19. Peptide-pool stimulation followed by sequencing identified expanded antigen-specific CD4+ clonotypes in the ViraFEST assay. Subsequent to approximately 11 days of culture, CD4+ T cells were isolated. All participants had two doses of either the BNT162b2 or mRNA-1273 vaccine. Peptides at around 9.9 ug/ml and IL-2 at 9 to 10 IU/ml were added to some 1.9 million PBMC per well. Half-medium exchanges with IL-2 medium took place on days 3 and 7. Comments on this clone: Its target is unknown.

V gave up 6 bases and J gave up 5 bases, with 16 bases separating them. CDR3 length: 14 amino acids. The germline gives CDR1 MDHEN, CDR2 SYDVKM. Data came from immunoSEQ multiplex PCR; TCRdb stores just in-frame clones and leaves some out. The data show about 16,000 clones, roughly 76% seen once. This chain uses TRBV28 with TRBJ1-2; perhaps TRBD1 as D (5 bases). This clonotype was obtained from a human donor who received a COVID-19 vaccine. The material sequenced was CD4+ T cells from PBMCs cultured with HCoV-NL63 spike peptides, taken after COVID-19 vaccination. The CDR3 loop is CASSRPDSSYGYTF. CDR3 coding DNA: TGTGCCAGCAGCCGCCCCGACAGTTCATATGGCTACACCTTC.